This T cell receptor beta chain was found in a study of T cell responses to AZD1222 COVID-19 vaccine. About this clone itself: As yet, its antigen is unknown.

Assay: immunoSEQ multiplex PCR; the TCRdb copy retains only in-frame clones and omits some. Of 190,000 or so clones in the sample, approximately 90% are singletons; the top ten hold roughly 26%. The CDR3 contains 16 residues. In germline, CDR1 is KGHSH, CDR2 LQKENI. V lost 0 bases to trimming and J lost 1 base, with 12 bases between them. Regarding the study as a whole: Just a handful of AZD1222 recipients were seropositive at baseline. A reported finding is that nearly half of spike-specific TCRs target unmutated variant regions.

The clonotype comes from an adult who received the AZD1222 COVID-19 vaccine. This chain links TRBV18 with TRBJ1-1; no clear D gene. The sample was peripheral blood, taken 28 days after the second AZD1222 dose. The CDR3 sequence is CASSPPSQASNTEAFF. As DNA, the CDR3 is TGTGCCAGCTCACCACCGAGTCAGGCTTCGAACACTGAAGCTTTCTTT. The entire variable domain, with the rest obtained from reference TRBV18 and TRBJ1-1, is as follows: NAGVMQNPRHLVRRRGQEARLRCSPMKGHSHVYWYRQLPEEGLKFMVYLQKENIIDESGMPKERFSAEFPKEGPSILRIQQVVRGDSAAYFCASSPPSQASNTEAFFGQGTRLTVV.